Below are 9 T cell receptor beta chains sequenced from a single sample in a study of Ad26.COV2.S vaccination and SARS-CoV-2 variants. TCRdb's table, derived via immunoSEQ multiplex PCR, lists solely in-frame clones and lacks some. The table records around 250,000 clones, around 88% of them present only once. Treatment indicated: some 20 received Ad26.COV2.S at low or high dose, single or two shots; 5 received placebo; per-sample allocation not given. Collection of samples fell on day 63 after the first vaccine or placebo injection. Material: peripheral blood, obtained in a trial of Ad26.COV2.S vaccine versus placebo. Receptors were obtained from a person between 18 and 65 years old who received the Ad26.COV2.S COVID-19 vaccine or a placebo.

V is TRBV18 and J is TRBJ1-3; D unclear. The CDR3 has 14 amino acids. V lost 3 bases and J 0 bases, leaving 6 bases between the germline ends. The germline V gene has CDR1 KGHSH and CDR2 LQKENI. CDR3 sequence reads: CASSPKNSGNTIYF. CDR3 nucleotides: TGTGCCAGCTCACCCAAAAACTCTGGAAACACCATATATTTT.

V gene TRBV5-4 combines with J gene TRBJ2-4; 11 bases fit TRBD2. The CDR3 covers 17 residues. CDR1 and CDR2 from the germline V gene are SGHNT and YYREEE (reference sequence). The trim removed 4 bases at V and 1 base at J, leaving 7 bases unmatched. The CDR3 protein is CASSVDPSGGAKNIQYF. CDR3 bases: TGTGCCAGCAGCGTGGACCCTAGCGGGGGGGCCAAAAACATTCAGTACTTC.

The chain uses TRBV7-9 and TRBJ1-5; possible D gene TRBD1, 6 bases. This CDR3 region has 17 residues. Germline loops: CDR1 SEHNR, CDR2 FQNEAQ (reference sequence). Deletions cut 5 bases from V and 6 bases from J, with 23 bases between. The CDR3 DNA reads TGTGCCAGCAGCCCTGCTTTGGTAAAGGGGGTTCTTCAGCCCCAGCATTTT. Encoded protein: CASSPALVKGVLQPQHF.

This chain links TRBV4-3 with TRBJ1-5, with a tentative D call TRBD1 (6 bases). Per germline, CDR1 LGHNA and CDR2 YSLEER. The CDR3 sequence is 16 residues long. Between the trimmed V and J ends, which lost 0 bases and 4 bases, there was a span of 13 bases. CDR3 residues: CASSQEWDIENQPQHF. In DNA form, the CDR3 reads TGCGCCAGCAGCCAAGAGTGGGACATAGAGAATCAGCCCCAGCATTTT.

The V call is TRBV11-2, the J call TRBJ2-3; TRBD2 is a possible D gene (6 bases). Trimming shortened V by 2 bases and J by 3 bases, and 9 bases separated the two germline ends. The CDR3 runs 14 residues. Germline values: CDR1 SGHAT, CDR2 FQNNGV. The CDR3 region is CASSLTGVTDTQYF. The CDR3 DNA is TGTGCCAGCAGCTTAACGGGAGTTACAGATACGCAGTATTTT.

V gene TRBV25-1 combines with J gene TRBJ2-7; TRBD1 might be the D (6 bases). The CDR3 is made up of 15 amino acids. Germline values: CDR1 MGHDK, CDR2 SYGVNS. Trimming cost V 0 bases and J 5 bases, with 14 bases left between them. This CDR3 reads CASSEYRDNGDEQYF. The CDR3 DNA reads TGTGCCAGCAGTGAATACAGGGACAATGGCGACGAGCAGTACTTC.

This clone was counted once. The chain recombines TRBV5-4 with TRBJ1-6; 7 bases are shared with TRBD1. The CDR3 is made up of 15 amino acids. CDR1 SGHNT and CDR2 YYREEE come from the germline V gene (reference sequence). The junction had 5 bases not matched to a gene; V was cut back by 4 bases and J by 4 bases. The CDR3 DNA sequence: TGTGCCAGCAGCCCGGGACAGTCTTATAATTCACCCCTCCACTTT. Translated, it gives CASSPGQSYNSPLHF.

The genes are TRBV30 and TRBJ2-1; 9 bases match TRBD1. This CDR3 comprises 11 residues. V shed 8 bases and J 6 bases; nucleotides not matched to a gene: 2. Germline assignment: CDR1 GTSNPN and CDR2 SVGIG (reference sequence). The CDR3 DNA is TGTGCCGGGACAGGGCTCAATGAGCAGTTCTTC. This encodes CAGTGLNEQFF.

The chain couples TRBV7-8 to TRBJ1-2; D gene unclear. Germline V CDR1 and CDR2: SGHVS, FQNEAQ. The CDR3 contains 15 residues. V dropped 5 bases and J dropped 0 bases, with 13 bases sitting between them. The CDR3 reads CASSPSEVANYGYTF. In DNA, the CDR3 is TGTGCCAGCAGCCCGAGTGAGGTAGCTAACTATGGCTACACCTTC.